These T cell receptor beta chains were read from a single sample in a study of T cell responses to AZD1222 COVID-19 vaccine. TCRdb's table, derived via immunoSEQ multiplex PCR, lists solely in-frame clones and lacks some. The sample lists 140,000 to 150,000 clones, roughly 92% occurring once. The sample in question was peripheral blood, obtained on day 0 of AZD1222 vaccination. The receptors shown here come from an adult in good health. CDR3s include the opening cysteine and the closing phenylalanine or tryptophan. A D gene is named only where the DNA matches it firmly. Clone size is not always given. Where it is, it says once, few, many or a class for expanded clones.

v_gene	d_gene	j_gene	abundance	CDR3nt	CDR3aa
TRBV14	.	TRBJ2-1	.	TGTGCCAGCAGCCAAGATATGACAATTCGTCAGCAGTTCTTC	CASSQDMTIRQQFF
TRBV7-2	.	TRBJ1-2	once	TGTGCCAGCAGCTTAGAAGGGTGGGTCTATGGCTACACCTTC	CASSLEGWVYGYTF
TRBV7-9	.	TRBJ1-4	.	TGTGCCAGCAGCCCCAATATGGGGGGGGCAACTAATGAAAAACTGTTTTTT	CASSPNMGGATNEKLFF
TRBV4-1	TRBD1	TRBJ1-2	.	TGCGCCAGCAGCCAACGACAGGGCCACTATGGCTACACCTTC	CASSQRQGHYGYTF
TRBV6-6	TRBD2	TRBJ2-7	.	TGTGCCAGCAGTTTAGCGGGAGGGCCCCACGAGCAGTACTTC	CASSLAGGPHEQYF
TRBV7-9	.	TRBJ2-2	.	TGTGCCAGCAGCTTGAGTCTTATCGGGGAGCTGTTTTTT	CASSLSLIGELFF
TRBV7-9	.	TRBJ2-5	.	TGTGCCAGCAGCGAGTCGGGATTCCAAGAGACCCAGTACTTC	CASSESGFQETQYF
TRBV7-3	.	TRBJ2-1	once	TGTGCCAGCAGCCCCCGACTATCTAATGAGCAGTTCTTC	CASSPRLSNEQFF
TRBV4-2	.	TRBJ2-5	.	TGTGCCAGCAGCCAAGATCTAGCCCGACTAGTTACTATTCAAGAGACCCAGTACTTC	CASSQDLARLVTIQETQYF
TRBV5-4	TRBD1	TRBJ2-7	.	TGTGCCAGCAGCTTGGATAGGACAGGGGAAACCTACGAGCAGTACTTC	CASSLDRTGETYEQYF
TRBV7-3	.	TRBJ2-2	.	TGTGCCAGCAGCTCTCAACCGGGACTCAACACCGGGGAGCTGTTTTTT	CASSSQPGLNTGELFF
TRBV5-1	TRBD1	TRBJ2-5	.	TGCGCCAGCAGCAGACAGGGGCACCAAGAGACCCAGTACTTC	CASSRQGHQETQYF
TRBV19	TRBD1	TRBJ1-2	.	TGTGCCAGTAGACCAGGGGGTGCGGCTGGCTACACCTTC	CASRPGGAAGYTF
TRBV24-1	.	TRBJ2-2	.	TGTGCCACCAGTGATTTACGGGTTACCGGGGAGCTGTTTTTT	CATSDLRVTGELFF
TRBV28	.	TRBJ1-6	.	TGTGCCAGCAGTTCCTATAAACAGGGTAGGAATAATTCACCCCTCCACTTT	CASSSYKQGRNNSPLHF
TRBV5-1	.	TRBJ1-5	.	TGCGCCAGCAGGAGAGATAGCAATCAGCCCCAGCATTTT	CASRRDSNQPQHF
TRBV10-2	TRBD1	TRBJ1-6	.	TGCGCCAGTACAGGGGACTATAATTCACCCCTCCACTTT	CASTGDYNSPLHF
TRBV10-2	TRBD2	TRBJ2-5	.	TGCGCCAGCATGGGGGGACTAGCGGGAGCCGGAGAGACCCAGTACTTC	CASMGGLAGAGETQYF
TRBV4-1	.	TRBJ2-7	.	TGCGCCAGCAGCCAGACTATGGGGACATCCTACGAGCAGTACTTC	CASSQTMGTSYEQYF